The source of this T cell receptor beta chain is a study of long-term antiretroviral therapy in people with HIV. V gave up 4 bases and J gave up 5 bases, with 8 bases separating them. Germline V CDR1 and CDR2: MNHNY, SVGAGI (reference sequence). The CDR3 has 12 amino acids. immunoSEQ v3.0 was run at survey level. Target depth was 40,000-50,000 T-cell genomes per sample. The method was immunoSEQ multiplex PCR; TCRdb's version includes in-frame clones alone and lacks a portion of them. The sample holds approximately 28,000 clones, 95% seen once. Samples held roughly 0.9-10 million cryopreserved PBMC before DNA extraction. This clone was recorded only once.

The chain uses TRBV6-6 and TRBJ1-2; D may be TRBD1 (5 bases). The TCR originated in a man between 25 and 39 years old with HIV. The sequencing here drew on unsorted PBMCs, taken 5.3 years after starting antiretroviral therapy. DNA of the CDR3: TGTGCCAGCAGTTTCGACAGATATGGCTACACCTTC. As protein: CASSFDRYGYTF.